Sequencing of this TCR beta chain was carried out in a study of graft-versus-host responses after intestinal transplantation. Study in general: Each recipient received anti-thymocyte globulin induction, then tacrolimus and steroids for around three years.

The V end lost 10 bases, the J end lost 6 bases, and 21 bases lay between the germline ends. CDR1 is MNHEY, CDR2 SVGAGI, per germline. The CDR3 runs to 14 residues. In the case of this clone: Its cognate antigen is unknown.

Profiling relied on immunoSEQ multiplex PCR, and the TCRdb table lists in-frame clones only, not all of them. The sample has around 96,000 clones, approximately 90% seen once. Specimen: unstimulated CD4+ T cells sorted from spleen or lymph node cells, collected before intestinal transplant. The chain has TRBV6-5 and TRBJ1-2, with D possibly matching TRBD1 (6 bases). The source is a human donor who received an intestinal transplant. For the CDR3, the DNA is TGTGCCACCAGGAACCAGGGGAAATTACATGGCTACACCTTC. Translation: CATRNQGKLHGYTF.